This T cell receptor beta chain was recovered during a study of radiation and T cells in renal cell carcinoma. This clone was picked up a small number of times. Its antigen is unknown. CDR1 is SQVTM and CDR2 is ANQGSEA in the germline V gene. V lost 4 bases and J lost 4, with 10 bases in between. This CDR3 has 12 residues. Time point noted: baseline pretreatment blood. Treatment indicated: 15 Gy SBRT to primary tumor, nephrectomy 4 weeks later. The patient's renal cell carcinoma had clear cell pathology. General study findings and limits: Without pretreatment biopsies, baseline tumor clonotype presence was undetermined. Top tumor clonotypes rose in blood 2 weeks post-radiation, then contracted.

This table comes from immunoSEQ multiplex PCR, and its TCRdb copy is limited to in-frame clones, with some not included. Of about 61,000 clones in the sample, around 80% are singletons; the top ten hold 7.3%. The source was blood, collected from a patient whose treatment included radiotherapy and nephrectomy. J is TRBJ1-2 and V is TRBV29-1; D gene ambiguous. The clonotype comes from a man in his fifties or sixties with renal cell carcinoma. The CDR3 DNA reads TGCAGCGTTGTGGGGAATGGCTATGGCTACACCTTC. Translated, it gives CSVVGNGYGYTF.